This TCR beta chain emerged from a study of T cells in Graves' hyperthyroidism and ophthalmopathy. Germline V CDR1 and CDR2: SGHAT, FQNNGV. The ends lost 3 bases at V and 1 base at J; junction bases unmatched: 2. The CDR3 extends over 15 amino acids. Findings and caveats of the study: Ophthalmopathy prediction by the model preceded onset by a median about 6.3 months.

This clonotype occurred many times. The antigen is undetermined. TCR beta CDR3 sequences were amplified from RNA transcripts. The study used the HTBI primer set for a first-round RT-PCR of the TCR CDR3. MiXCR, applied by TCRdb to the multiplex PCR reads, yields one record per CDR3 protein. This table has about 320,000 distinct CDR3 sequences, 16% appearing once. The specimen was blood. The receptor comes from a man aged 30 to 39 with Graves' hyperthyroidism. This sequence joins TRBV11-2 and TRBJ2-5, with TRBD1 identical over 10 bases. The CDR3 DNA sequence: TGTGCCAGCAGCTTGGGGGACAGGGGCCAAGAGACCCAGTACTTC. Translation gives CASSLGDRGQETQYF.